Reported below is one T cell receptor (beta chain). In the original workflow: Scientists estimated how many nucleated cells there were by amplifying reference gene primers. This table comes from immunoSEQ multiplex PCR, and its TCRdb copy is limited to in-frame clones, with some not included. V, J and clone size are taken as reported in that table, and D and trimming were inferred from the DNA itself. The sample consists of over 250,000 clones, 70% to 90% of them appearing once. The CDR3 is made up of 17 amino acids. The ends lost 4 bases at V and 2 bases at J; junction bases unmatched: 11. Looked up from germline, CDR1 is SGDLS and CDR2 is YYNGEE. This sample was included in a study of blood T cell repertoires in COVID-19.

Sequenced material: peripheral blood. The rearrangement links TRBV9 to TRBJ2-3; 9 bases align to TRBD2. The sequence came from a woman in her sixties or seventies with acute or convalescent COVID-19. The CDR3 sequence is CASSLIGSGGPTDTQYF. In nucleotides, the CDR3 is TGTGCCAGCAGCCTCATCGGCAGCGGGGGGCCCACAGATACGCAGTATTTT.